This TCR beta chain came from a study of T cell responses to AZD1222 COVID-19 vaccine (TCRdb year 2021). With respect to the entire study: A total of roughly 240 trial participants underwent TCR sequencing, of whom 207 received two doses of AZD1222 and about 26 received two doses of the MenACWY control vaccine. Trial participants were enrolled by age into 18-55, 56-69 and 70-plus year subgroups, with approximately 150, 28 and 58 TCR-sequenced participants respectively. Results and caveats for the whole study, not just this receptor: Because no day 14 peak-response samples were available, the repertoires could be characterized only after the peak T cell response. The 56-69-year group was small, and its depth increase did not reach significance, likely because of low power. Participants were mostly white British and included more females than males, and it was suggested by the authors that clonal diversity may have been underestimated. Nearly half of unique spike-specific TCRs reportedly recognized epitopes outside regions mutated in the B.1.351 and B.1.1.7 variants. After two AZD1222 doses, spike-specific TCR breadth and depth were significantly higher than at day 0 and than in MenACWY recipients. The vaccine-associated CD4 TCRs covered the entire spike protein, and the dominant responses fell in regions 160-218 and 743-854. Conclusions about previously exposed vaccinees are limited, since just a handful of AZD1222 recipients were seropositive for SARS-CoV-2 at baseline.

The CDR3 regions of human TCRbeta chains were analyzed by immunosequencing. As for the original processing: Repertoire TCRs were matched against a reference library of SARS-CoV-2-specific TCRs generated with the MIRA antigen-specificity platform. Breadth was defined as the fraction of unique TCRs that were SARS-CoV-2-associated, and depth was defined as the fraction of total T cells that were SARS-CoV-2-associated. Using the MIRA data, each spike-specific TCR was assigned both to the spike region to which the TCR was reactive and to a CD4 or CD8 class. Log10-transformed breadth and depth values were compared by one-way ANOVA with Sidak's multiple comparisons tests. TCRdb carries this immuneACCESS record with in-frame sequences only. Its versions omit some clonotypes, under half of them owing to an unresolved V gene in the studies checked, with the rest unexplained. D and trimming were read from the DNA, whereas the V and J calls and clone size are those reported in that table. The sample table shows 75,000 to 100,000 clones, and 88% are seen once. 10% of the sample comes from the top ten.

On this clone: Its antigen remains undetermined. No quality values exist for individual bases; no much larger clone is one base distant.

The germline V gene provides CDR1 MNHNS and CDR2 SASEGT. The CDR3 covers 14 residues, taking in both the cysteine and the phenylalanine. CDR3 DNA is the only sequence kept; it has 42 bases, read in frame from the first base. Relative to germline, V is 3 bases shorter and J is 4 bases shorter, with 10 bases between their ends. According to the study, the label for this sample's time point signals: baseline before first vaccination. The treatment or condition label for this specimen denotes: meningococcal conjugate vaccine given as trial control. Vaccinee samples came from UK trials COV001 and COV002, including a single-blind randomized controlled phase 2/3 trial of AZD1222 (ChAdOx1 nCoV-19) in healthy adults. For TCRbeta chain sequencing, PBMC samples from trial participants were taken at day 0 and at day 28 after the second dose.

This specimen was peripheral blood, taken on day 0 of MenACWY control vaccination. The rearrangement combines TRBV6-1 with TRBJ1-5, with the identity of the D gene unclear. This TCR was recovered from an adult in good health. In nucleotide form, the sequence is TGTGCCAGCAGTGAGAGGGCTGGGAATCAGCCCCAGCATTTT. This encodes CASSERAGNQPQHF.